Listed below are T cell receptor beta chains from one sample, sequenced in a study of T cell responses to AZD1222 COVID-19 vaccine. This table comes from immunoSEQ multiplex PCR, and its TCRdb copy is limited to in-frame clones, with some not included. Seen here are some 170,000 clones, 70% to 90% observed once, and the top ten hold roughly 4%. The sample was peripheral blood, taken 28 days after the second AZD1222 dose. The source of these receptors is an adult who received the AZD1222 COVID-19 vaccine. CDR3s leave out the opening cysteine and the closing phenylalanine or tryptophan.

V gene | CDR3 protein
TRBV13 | ASSLKLDQHLTLRGANVLT
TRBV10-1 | ASRRDRDTGELF
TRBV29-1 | STGTASLNTEAF
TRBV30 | AWNRRDQPQH
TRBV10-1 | ASTNSLIRAYGYT
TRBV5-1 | ASTLEGSGELF
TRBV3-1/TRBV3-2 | ASSQGQFSGNTIY
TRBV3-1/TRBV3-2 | ASSPSSGGLFTDTQY
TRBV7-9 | ASSSRDTNNEQF
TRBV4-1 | ASSQPGTSGNTIY
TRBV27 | ASSPSSLRTVGDNSPLH
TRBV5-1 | ASKKYVDRATEAF
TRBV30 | AWSVAREQF
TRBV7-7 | ASSLDRTGRETQY
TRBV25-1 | ASSARGFEQF
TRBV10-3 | AISASRGTSGGAGSDTQY
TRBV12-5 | ASGLREENTEAF
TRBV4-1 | ASSQPGQGAFSNQPQH
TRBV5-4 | ASSPGQAPGGNTEAF
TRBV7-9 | ASSLGSGGYT
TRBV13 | ASVRQGLGETQY
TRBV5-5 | ASRPDRGSFLNTEAF
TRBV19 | ASSLSRSAGNTIY
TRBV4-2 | ASSQAGAYNEQF
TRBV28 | ASSFGRGGIDTQY
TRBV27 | ASSPLTGGVNSPLH
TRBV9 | ASSVGGDTYEQY
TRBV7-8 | ASSLKAAGRANNEQF
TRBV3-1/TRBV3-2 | ASSRDSYSPLH
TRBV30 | AWSLAGDSPLH
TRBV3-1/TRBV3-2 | ASSQGGGVGYT
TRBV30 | AWRIPGANVLT
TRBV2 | ASSQTASGYT
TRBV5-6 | ASSAWTGDRYEQY
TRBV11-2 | ASSLTRDYLYEQY
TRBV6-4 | ASSLSGGAVDTQY
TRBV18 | ASSPTSGGAVEQY